A single TCR beta chain is shown here with its context. Its cognate antigen has yet to be identified. One base away there is no much larger clone; base qualities are not given. The sample belongs to a study of blood T cell repertoires in COVID-19 (dated by TCRdb to the early 2020s). Notes on the research overall: Samples covering the acute and convalescent phases of COVID-19 were provided by collaborators in the United States, Italy and Spain. The repertoires were released in a freely available public database meant as a resource for research on the immune response to SARS-CoV-2. Deeply sampled blood TCRbeta repertoires from subjects exposed to, actively infected with, or recovered from COVID-19 were included in the dataset. Sample metadata almost always included a de-identified subject ID, COVID-19 status, age in years and sex. The prospective study material was composed of cDNA or gDNA derived from T cells, B-cell-depleted T cells, or PBMCs. Where available, HLA class I and class II types were obtained from metadata supplied by the sample provider rather than from assay-based typing. Samples came from the ongoing ImmuneRACE study (first 160 participants) plus 1,254 subjects from 6 global collaborators.

Whole blood was collected in K2EDTA tubes by collaborating institutions according to the institutions' own protocols. For TCRbeta analysis, collaborator samples were shipped as frozen whole blood, as isolated PBMCs, or as DNA extracted from either sample type. Overall study outcomes, separate from this receptor: Clinical and demographic metadata were provided uncurated, with the amount varying by source and participant.

The CDR3 runs 14 amino acids, cysteine and phenylalanine included. The retained sequence is limited to the CDR3, 42 bases, with the frame set at the first base. According to the germline V gene, CDR1 reads KGHSH and CDR2 reads LQKENI. Deletion took 1 base off V and 3 bases off J, with a span of 9 bases between the germline ends. TCRbeta CDR3 regions were amplified from genomic DNA by means of the immunoSEQ Assay, a bias-controlled multiplex PCR. Turning to the authors' computational methods: Within the assay, amplification of reference gene primers was used to estimate how many nucleated cells each sample contained. To quantify the absolute abundance of each unique TCRbeta CDR3 rearrangement, sequence reads were collapsed and filtered. For each sample, productive Simpson clonality was calculated as the square root of Simpson's diversity index over productive rearrangements. TCRdb re-hosts the immuneACCESS table, in-frame sequences only. Its copies lack some clones; in the studies checked, an unresolved V gene accounts for under half of them, and the cause for the rest is not known. V, J and clone size derive from that table, while D and trimming were established from the DNA sequence. The sample table lists roughly 290,000 clones, just under 85% of them with a count of one. Of the sample, approximately 4.1% falls within the top ten clones.

This sequence uses TRBV18 and TRBJ1-1; 5 matching bases give a weak D call of TRBD1. The sample was peripheral blood. This clonotype originated in a woman aged 45-65 years with active or convalescent COVID-19. In nucleotide form, the sequence is TGTGCCAGCTCACCACGACAGAAGGACACTGAAGCTTTCTTT. It codes for CASSPRQKDTEAFF.